One and the same sample provided the 18 T cell receptor beta chains below, sequenced in a study of control samples from healthy donors and cancer patients. Using immunoSEQ multiplex PCR, the repertoire was profiled, and TCRdb retains in-frame clones only, with some absent. Of about 180,000 clones listed, 85% to 95% were seen once; the top ten hold 1.4%. The specimen was blood. These receptors were collected from a man aged 25-40 years in good health.

The chain recombines TRBV30 with TRBJ2-2; D ambiguous. Germline CDR1 is GTSNPN and CDR2 is SVGIG (reference sequence). Trimming took 8 bases from V and 1 from J, leaving 11 bases between them. The CDR3 is 13 amino acids. CDR3 nucleotides: TGTGCCGAGTGGTTAGTGAACACCGGGGAGCTGTTTTTT. Translated, it gives CAEWLVNTGELFF.

CDR3 in DNA: TGTGCCAGCAGTGAACGGCCAGGGGTGGCTTTCTTT. Its protein is CASSERPGVAFF. V usage is TRBV6-1 and J usage is TRBJ1-1; possible D gene TRBD1, 6 bases. CDR3 length: 12 amino acids. Trimming left V 2 bases short and J 11 bases short, with 12 bases between. CDR1 is MNHNS and CDR2 is SASEGT in the germline V gene.

V is TRBV7-8 and J is TRBJ1-4; D is possibly TRBD1 (6 bases). Germline CDR1 and CDR2: SGHVS and FQNEAQ. With 5 bases removed from V and 7 bases from J, the gap between germline ends came to 11 bases. This CDR3 is 13 amino acids long. The CDR3 protein is CASSPGAGEKLFF. The CDR3 DNA sequence: TGTGCCAGCAGCCCAGGGGCGGGTGAAAAACTGTTTTTT.

V and J are TRBV15 and TRBJ1-2; no clear D. Germline CDR1 and CDR2: LNHNV and YYDKDF (reference sequence). CDR3 size: 15 residues. The germline V and J ends were trimmed by 5 bases and 7 bases, with 20 bases remaining between them. The CDR3 spells CATSPRKGIGGGYTF. CDR3 nucleotides: TGTGCCACCAGCCCGAGAAAGGGTATCGGAGGTGGCTACACCTTC. Using reference TRBV15 and TRBJ1-2 for the parts outside the CDR3, the full variable domain is DAMVIQNPRYQVTQFGKPVTLSCSQTLNHNVMYWYQQKSSQAPKLLFHYYDKDFNNEADTPDNFQSRRPNTSFCFLDIRSPGLGDTAMYLCATSPRKGIGGGYTFGSGTRLTVV.

The chain has TRBV27 and TRBJ2-1; D is ambiguous. CDR1 MNHEY and CDR2 SMNVEV come from the germline V gene (reference sequence). The CDR3 is 14 residues long. Trimming removed 4 bases from V and 3 bases from J, with 10 bases in between. CDR3 coding DNA: TGTGCCAGCAGTTCCCTGGACGGCTACAATGAGCAGTTCTTC. Its protein is CASSSLDGYNEQFF.

This clone was picked up a small number of times. This chain connects TRBV4-1 to TRBJ2-2, with D unclear. V was pared by 4 bases and J by 6 bases, with 9 bases between. Looked up from germline, CDR1 is MGHRA and CDR2 is YSYEKL. This CDR3 is 13 amino acids long. DNA of the CDR3: TGCGCCAGCAGCCTATCAAGCTCCGGGGAGCTGTTTTTT. This codes for CASSLSSSGELFF.

On this clone: This sample also contains other DNA sequences that code for the same CDR3. This chain uses TRBV27 with TRBJ2-5, with 8 bases that match TRBD2. The junction had 11 bases not matched to a gene; V was cut back by 6 bases and J by 2 bases. Germline CDR1 and CDR2: MNHEY and SMNVEV (reference sequence). The CDR3 totals 16 residues. This chain's CDR3 is CASSRWREEGQETQYF. The CDR3 coding sequence is TGTGCCAGCAGCAGGTGGCGGGAGGAGGGACAAGAGACCCAGTACTTC.

This clone was picked up one time. The V gene is TRBV7-9, the J gene TRBJ2-7, with D possibly TRBD1 on 5 matching bases. The CDR3 is made up of 11 amino acids. CDR1 is SEHNR and CDR2 is FQNEAQ in the germline V gene (reference sequence). Trimming stripped 3 bases from V and 7 bases from J, with 7 bases between. CDR3 protein: CASSFPGEQYF. The CDR3 DNA reads TGTGCCAGCAGCTTCCCAGGGGAGCAGTACTTC.

The chain is built from TRBV5-1 and TRBJ2-2; 8 nucleotides line up with TRBD2. The CDR3 totals 15 residues. Trimming cost V 3 bases and J 4 bases; bases outside gene matches: 5. The germline gives CDR1 SGHRS, CDR2 YFSETQ. The CDR3 reads CASSYSGEGTGELFF. The CDR3 DNA reads as TGCGCCAGCAGCTATAGCGGGGAAGGCACCGGGGAGCTGTTTTTT.

The chain carries TRBV15 and TRBJ1-3; 8 positions match TRBD1. The CDR3 extends over 14 amino acids. V gave up 8 bases and J gave up 4 bases; unmatched junction bases: 7. Germline V gene sequence: CDR1 LNHNV, CDR2 YYDKDF (reference sequence). CDR3 loop: CATRNRGYGNTIYF. CDR3 bases: TGTGCCACCCGTAACAGGGGGTACGGAAACACCATATATTTT.

This clone came up once. The rearrangement uses TRBV30 and TRBJ1-6; D gene unclear. This CDR3 is built from 13 residues. Germline assignment: CDR1 GTSNPN and CDR2 SVGIG (reference sequence). Trimming cost V 1 base and J 4 bases, with 5 bases left between them. CDR3 in DNA: TGTGCCTGGAGTGGGCAGTATAATTCACCCCTCCACTTT. It encodes CAWSGQYNSPLHF.

This rearrangement joins TRBV21-1 to TRBJ1-5; the table calls TRBD1, which could not be checked here. TRBV21-1 constitutes a pseudogene. This CDR3 contains 19 residues. CDR3 residues: CASSSPSPGQGESGQPQHF. The CDR3 coding sequence is TGTGCCAGCAGCTCCCCAAGCCCGGGACAGGGGGAATCCGGACAGCCCCAGCATTTT.

The chain employs TRBV3-1 (or the pseudogene TRBV3-2) and TRBJ2-3; D ambiguous. V gave up 6 bases and J gave up 2 bases, with 12 bases separating them. Per germline, CDR1 LGHDT and CDR2 YNNKEL (reference sequence). The CDR3 is 14 residues long. The CDR3 nucleotides are TGTGCCAGCAGTCGCGGACGTTACACAGATACGCAGTATTTT. This sequence encodes CASSRGRYTDTQYF.

J is TRBJ1-5 and V is TRBV6-6; TRBD1 aligns across 11 bases. The V gene's germline CDR1 is MNHNY and CDR2 SVGAGI (reference sequence). The CDR3 has 16 residues. V lost 5 bases, J lost 5 bases, and 8 bases stayed unmatched. In nucleotides, the CDR3 is TGTGCCAGCAGTCTAGAGGGGACAGGGGGTGATCAGCCCCAGCATTTT. Protein: CASSLEGTGGDQPQHF.

The rearrangement joins TRBV11-1 to TRBJ2-7; D not resolved. Germline CDR1 and CDR2: SGHAT and FQDESV (reference sequence). This CDR3 has 13 residues. Trimming took 3 bases from V and 3 from J, leaving 9 bases between them. DNA for the CDR3: TGTGCCAGCAGCTTCTGGGGAAACTACGAGCAGTACTTC. It yields the protein CASSFWGNYEQYF.

This clone was detected once. This rearrangement joins TRBV3-1 (or the pseudogene TRBV3-2) to TRBJ1-3; D is perhaps TRBD1 (6 bases). The CDR3 length is 16 residues. The germline V gene has CDR1 LGHDT and CDR2 YNNKEL (reference sequence). The V gene lost 4 bases and the J gene lost 0 bases, with 13 bases spanning the gap. The CDR3 nucleotides read TGTGCCAGCAGCCCGACAGGTCAGAGCTCTGGAAACACCATATATTTT. Protein product: CASSPTGQSSGNTIYF.

The CDR3 coding sequence is TGTGCCAGCAGTTACACCGGGGCCCACGCGGTATATGGCTACACCTTC. This sequence encodes CASSYTGAHAVYGYTF. The V call is TRBV6-5, the J call TRBJ1-2, with D perhaps TRBD1 (5 bases). V gave up 2 bases and J gave up 5 bases, with 18 bases separating them. The length of the CDR3 is 16 residues. Germline V gene sequence: CDR1 MNHEY, CDR2 SVGAGI.

This chain uses TRBV27 with TRBJ1-3; D is possibly TRBD1 (5 bases). This CDR3 is 20 amino acids long. Germline values: CDR1 MNHEY, CDR2 SMNVEV (reference sequence). With 2 bases removed from V and 0 bases from J, the gap between germline ends came to 23 bases. The CDR3 DNA sequence: TGTGCCAGCAGTTTAACATCGGGACTATCATCCGGGTCCTCTGGAAACACCATATATTTT. Encoded protein: CASSLTSGLSSGSSGNTIYF.